This entry features one TCR beta chain sequence. The source of the sample is a study of T cell responses to AZD1222 COVID-19 vaccine. The table came from immunoSEQ multiplex PCR; TCRdb's copy has only in-frame clones and leaves some out. Among about 94,000 clones, nearly 90% were seen once, and the ten largest hold approximately 12%. Unmatched junction bases numbered 14, after V lost 5 bases and J lost 9 bases. There are 16 residues in the CDR3. CDR1 and CDR2 from the germline V gene are SGHNT and YENEEA. This material consisted of peripheral blood, taken on day 0 of AZD1222 vaccination. This TCR was sampled from an adult in good health. This chain uses TRBV11-3 with TRBJ2-1, with TRBD2 matching over 9 bases. CDR3 in amino acids: CASSPARGGGAPEQFF. CDR3 nucleotide sequence: TGTGCCAGCAGCCCGGCAAGGGGCGGGGGGGCCCCTGAGCAGTTCTTC.